These 4 T cell receptor beta chains were all obtained from the same sample, sequenced in a study of blood T cell repertoires in COVID-19. The repertoire was sequenced with immunoSEQ multiplex PCR; TCRdb's copy has only in-frame clones and lacks some. This sample has approximately 130,000 clones, with roughly 84% found just once. The sample taken for sequencing was peripheral blood. These receptors were collected from a man aged 55 to 70 with acute or convalescent COVID-19.

CDR3 coding DNA: TGTGCCAGCGCGGAGTATTCCTACGAGCAGTACTTC. It encodes CASAEYSYEQYF. V usage is TRBV2 and J usage is TRBJ2-7; D uncertain. Trimming pared 8 bases from V and 1 base from J, leaving 9 bases between. Germline CDR1 is SNHLY and CDR2 is FYNNEI. This CDR3 is 12 amino acids long. The full variable domain, its missing parts supplied by reference TRBV2 and TRBJ2-7, is EPEVTQTPSHQVTQMGQEVILRCVPISNHLYFYWYRQILGQKVEFLVSFYNNEISEKSEIFDDQFSVERPDGSNFTLKIRSTKLEDSAMYFCASAEYSYEQYFGPGTRLTVT.

This clone was recorded only once. This chain joins TRBV27 and TRBJ2-6; D unresolved. From germline, CDR1 is MNHEY and CDR2 SMNVEV (reference sequence). V lost 5 bases, J lost 1 base, and 9 bases lay in between. The CDR3 contains 15 residues. The CDR3 is CASSKPTSGANVLTF. DNA for the CDR3: TGTGCCAGCAGTAAGCCGACATCTGGGGCCAACGTCCTGACTTTC.

The chain links TRBV10-3 to TRBJ1-3, with D possibly being TRBD1 (5 bases). The CDR3 is made up of 15 amino acids. Trimming left V 0 bases short and J 3 bases short, with 9 bases between. Looked up from germline, CDR1 is ENHRY and CDR2 is SYGVKD. The CDR3 region is CAISESLGVGNTIYF. CDR3 in DNA: TGTGCCATCAGTGAGTCGTTAGGGGTTGGAAACACCATATATTTT.

This sequence joins TRBV7-6 and TRBJ2-1; the D gene is possibly TRBD1 (6 bases). This CDR3 has 17 residues. Between the trimmed V and J ends, which lost 2 bases and 5 bases, there was a span of 19 bases. Germline CDR1 is SGHVS and CDR2 is FNYEAQ. This CDR3 is CASSLISGTSRDNEQFF. DNA of the CDR3: TGTGCCAGCAGCTTAATTTCCGGGACATCCAGGGACAATGAGCAGTTCTTC.